Below are 10 T cell receptor beta chains sequenced from a single sample in a study of T-cell reconstitution after alpha-beta-depleted transplantation in children. A library of TCRbeta sequences, prepared with unique molecular identifiers, was generated. TCRdb reprocessed the PCR reads via MiXCR and lists one record per CDR3 protein. The data contain 250,000 to 400,000 distinct CDR3 sequences, around 25% of them singletons. The sequencing here drew on PBMCs, mostly from graft donor cells, taken 180 days after TCRalphabeta/CD19-depleted stem cell transplant. The receptors were sampled from a male patient younger than 18 who had a stem cell transplant for acute lymphoblastic leukemia, so the T cells may come from the graft donor.

J is TRBJ2-2 and V is TRBV5-1, with 7 bases identical to TRBD2. V was clipped by 7 bases and J by 1 base; unmatched bases: 7. The CDR3 has 15 amino acids. Looked up from germline, CDR1 is SGHRS and CDR2 is YFSETQ. The chain's CDR3 is CASSASGRNTGELFF. The DNA for the CDR3 is TGCGCCAGCTCGGCTAGCGGTCGGAACACCGGGGAGCTGTTTTTT.

The chain employs TRBV6-5 and TRBJ2-3, with 8 bases aligning to TRBD2. CDR1 is MNHEY, CDR2 SVGAGI, per germline. This CDR3 spans 18 amino acids. After removal of 4 bases from V and 1 base from J, the junction contained 13 bases not matched to a gene. The CDR3 coding sequence is TGTGCCAGCAGTTCCGGGACTAGGCTCCTTTTACGCACAGATACGCAGTATTTT. The encoded protein is CASSSGTRLLLRTDTQYF.

This clonotype was recorded many times. The V and J genes are TRBV9 and TRBJ2-2; a weak D match, TRBD1 (6 bases). CDR3 length: 12 amino acids. V was cut by 6 bases and J by 4 bases, with 7 bases left in between. Germline-derived CDR1 and CDR2 are SGDLS and YYNGEE. The CDR3 loop is CASTGATGELFF. DNA of the CDR3: TGTGCCAGCACAGGGGCCACCGGGGAGCTGTTTTTT.

The genes are TRBV11-2 and TRBJ2-3; D ambiguous. V lost 5 bases to trimming and J lost 4 bases, with 7 bases between them. This CDR3 has 12 amino acids. CDR1 and CDR2 from the germline V gene are SGHAT and FQNNGV. The CDR3 loop is CASSPQSDTQYF. CDR3 bases: TGTGCCAGCAGCCCGCAGTCAGATACGCAGTATTTT.

This CDR3 reads CASGAGTQETQYF. The CDR3 bases are TGTGCCAGCGGAGCCGGGACGCAAGAGACCCAGTACTTC. The genes are TRBV3-1 and TRBJ2-5; D may correspond to TRBD1 or TRBD2 (5 bases each). Germline V gives CDR1 LGHDT, CDR2 YNNKEL (reference sequence). The CDR3 is 13 amino acids. The V and J ends lost 8 bases and 2 bases respectively, with 12 bases between them.

Worth noting for this clonotype: An end of the junction differs from the germline gene, which may be a read error. The chain combines TRBV5-1 with TRBJ2-3; D could derive from TRBD1 or TRBD2 (5 bases each). Per the germline V gene, CDR1 is SGHRS and CDR2 is YFSETQ. This CDR3 region has 17 residues. CDR3 nucleotides: TGCGCCAGCAGCACGGGGCACGGGGCTCTTGGCACAGATACGCAGTGTTTT. Encoded protein: CASSTGHGALGTDTQCF.

This clonotype turned up a few times. V is TRBV4-2 and J is TRBJ2-1; no reliable D call. The V gene's germline CDR1 is LGHNA and CDR2 YNFKEQ. The CDR3 extends over 12 amino acids. Trimming removed 0 bases at V and 8 bases at J, with 5 bases between. CDR3 sequence (DNA): TGTGCCAGCAGCCAAGATTACCATGAGCAGTTCTTC. Translated: CASSQDYHEQFF.

This clonotype has only a few counts. This rearrangement joins TRBV9 to TRBJ2-5; possibly TRBD2 for D (5 bases). The CDR3 extends over 15 amino acids. Germline-derived CDR1 and CDR2 are SGDLS and YYNGEE. Trimming stripped 0 bases from V and 4 bases from J, with 13 bases between. CDR3 DNA sequence: TGTGCCAGCAGCGTAGACGGGGAGATAGGAGAGACCCAGTACTTC. Translation gives CASSVDGEIGETQYF.

In the case of this clonotype: One junction end disagrees with the germline gene, perhaps due to a read error. The rearrangement joins TRBV5-1 to TRBJ2-2; possibly TRBD2 for D (6 bases). From germline, CDR1 is SGHRS and CDR2 YFSETQ. This CDR3 has 14 residues. This CDR3 is CASSLAPNTGGLFF. The CDR3 coding sequence is TGCGCCAGCAGCTTGGCGCCTAACACCGGGGGGCTGTTTTTT.

This clonotype was seen repeatedly, ten times or more. This chain joins TRBV7-6 and TRBJ2-2; no definite D call. Trimming shortened V by 5 bases and J by 0 bases, and 4 bases separated the two germline ends. The CDR3 extends over 13 amino acids. From germline, CDR1 is SGHVS and CDR2 FNYEAQ. The CDR3 region is CASSPSNTGELFF. The CDR3 nucleotides are TGTGCCAGCAGCCCCTCGAACACCGGGGAGCTGTTTTTT. Full variable domain (remainder filled in from reference TRBV7-6 and TRBJ2-2): GAGVSQSPRYKVTKRGQDVALRCDPISGHVSLYWYRQALGQGPEFLTYFNYEAQQDKSGLPNDRFSAERPEGSISTLTIQRTEQRDSAMYRCASSPSNTGELFFGEGSRLTVL.